This T cell receptor beta chain derives from a study of OX40 agonist ivuxolimab in advanced cancers. The wider study: Every 2 weeks, ivuxolimab was infused into the patients intravenously at between 0.01 and 10 mg/kg.

In its sample, this clone was seen once. There are 13 residues in the CDR3. The germline CDR1 and CDR2 sequences are LGHNT and FRNRAP. Trimming left V 5 bases short and J 7 bases short, with 15 bases between. Data came from immunoSEQ multiplex PCR; TCRdb stores just in-frame clones and leaves some out. Here the sample spans 80,000 to 95,000 clones, approximately 83% being singletons. Exclusion applied to patients with autoimmune disease history or systemic immunosuppression. The sequences come from CD4+ or CD8+ T cells sorted from blood, collected in a trial of the OX40 agonist ivuxolimab. This chain links TRBV12-5 with TRBJ2-7; the D is unclear. The clonotype was recovered from an adult with an advanced solid tumor such as melanoma, head and neck, liver or kidney cancer. CDR3 loop: CASGQAGAGEQYF. In DNA form, the CDR3 reads TGTGCTAGTGGTCAGGCAGGTGCCGGGGAGCAGTACTTC.